A selection of T cell receptor beta chains follows, all from one sample in a study of blood T cell repertoires in COVID-19. Clones were read by immunoSEQ multiplex PCR, and TCRdb kept only the in-frame ones, dropping some. The sample consists of around 200,000 clones, about 77% of them appearing once. Sequenced input: peripheral blood. The receptors here all came from a woman aged 80 or over with active or convalescent COVID-19. Both conserved end residues are part of each CDR3. The size of a clone is reported for some rows only, either as once, few or many, or as a class for expanded clones.

clone_size v_call cdr3_aa
NA TRBV9 CASSADRGNYEQYF
NA TRBV5-1 CASSSAVAYEQYF
few TRBV9 CASSVGGVDSPLHF
NA TRBV5-1 CASSLGVGKQGHTEAFF
NA TRBV7-9 CASSLGTGYGYTF
NA TRBV6-5 CASKYTSNTEAFF
NA TRBV6-6 CASSKLAGGRAGELFF
NA TRBV7-2 CASSRPPGQTNEKLFF
NA TRBV5-6 CASSLGTSQETQYF
NA TRBV7-9 CASSLDPGDTQYF
NA TRBV19 CASSPQGPGNTIYF
NA TRBV6-6 CASSYSLSSGAEAFF
NA TRBV6-6 CASSYSDRAQPQHF
once TRBV6-4 CASRGQAGTGELFF
NA TRBV5-1 CASSTATGRGDGYTF
NA TRBV18 CASSPPASSGTEAFF
NA TRBV10-3 CAIQQPQGETQYF
once TRBV11-2 CASSLEASGVGGETQYF